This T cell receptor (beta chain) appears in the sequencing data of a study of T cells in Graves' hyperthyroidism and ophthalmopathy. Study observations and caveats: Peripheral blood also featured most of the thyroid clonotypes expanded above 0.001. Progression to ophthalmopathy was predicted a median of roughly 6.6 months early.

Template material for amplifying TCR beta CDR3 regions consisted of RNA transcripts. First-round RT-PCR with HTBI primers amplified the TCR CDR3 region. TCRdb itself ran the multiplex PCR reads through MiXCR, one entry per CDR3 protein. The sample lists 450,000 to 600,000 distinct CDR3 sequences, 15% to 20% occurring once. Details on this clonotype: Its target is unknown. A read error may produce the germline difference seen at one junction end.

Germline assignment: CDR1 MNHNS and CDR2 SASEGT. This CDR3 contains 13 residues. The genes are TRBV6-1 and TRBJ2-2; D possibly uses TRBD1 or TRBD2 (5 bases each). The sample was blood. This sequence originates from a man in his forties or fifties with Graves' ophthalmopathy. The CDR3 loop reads CPSPEGYTGELFF. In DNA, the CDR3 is TGTCCCAGCCCTGAGGGGTACACCGGGGAGCTGTTTTTT.